Included here is one T cell receptor (beta chain) sequence, with context. The target antigen is unknown. The treatment was: approximately nine-day PBMC culture with coronavirus spike peptide pools or control peptides (ViraFEST assay). V dropped 6 bases and J dropped 2 bases, with 8 bases sitting between them. Germline CDR1 reads MNHEY; CDR2 reads SVGEGT. This CDR3 region has 13 residues. This sample was taken from a study of vaccination and CD4 T cells after COVID-19. In the study overall: Four females and six males made up the convalescents, two of whom were Hispanic. Study results and limitations: Among reactive clones from convalescent patients, a median around 90% appeared only post-vaccination.

The study sequenced cultured CD4+ T cell DNA using the Oncomine TCR Beta short-read assay. TCRdb reprocessed the PCR reads via MiXCR and lists one record per CDR3 protein. The sample contains just over 15,000 distinct CDR3 sequences, approximately 40% of which appear only once. The sequence was collected from a human donor who had recovered from COVID-19. The sequencing here drew on CD4+ T cells from blood, cultured in vitro, taken before SARS-CoV-2 vaccination. This chain connects TRBV6-2 or TRBV6-3 to TRBJ1-5; no clear D gene. The CDR3 reads CASRLAGNQPQHF. The CDR3 DNA sequence: TGTGCCAGCAGACTGGCCGGCAATCAGCCCCAGCATTTT.